What follows are 20 T cell receptor beta chains derived from one specimen sequenced in a study of beta chain features in type 1 diabetes. The sequenced template was cDNA made from the entire isolated RNA. Profiled with immunoSEQ multiplex PCR; TCRdb holds only in-frame clones, not every one. This repertoire shows about 620,000 clones, roughly 16% found once; its top ten account for about 0.093%. Sequenced input: naive CD4+ T cells from blood. The receptors shown here come from a man aged 18 to 29 in good health.

This clone was recorded once. This chain connects TRBV5-4 to TRBJ1-1; a possible D gene is TRBD1 (6 bases). Trimming took off 4 bases at V and 3 bases at J, with 19 bases between the two ends. From germline, CDR1 is SGHNT and CDR2 YYREEE (reference sequence). CDR3 length: 16 residues. CDR3 coding DNA: TGTGCCAGCAGCCCGCTTGGCGGGGGGCGATACACTGAAGCTTTCTTT. Protein: CASSPLGGGRYTEAFF.

This clone occurred a few times. The rearrangement links TRBV9 to TRBJ2-1; D is possibly TRBD2 (5 bases). The CDR3 sequence is 16 residues long. Germline CDR1 SGDLS, CDR2 YYNGEE. Deletions cut 4 bases from V and 0 bases from J, with 14 bases between. The CDR3 coding sequence is TGTGCCAGCAGCAAATGGACGGGGAGCTCCTACAATGAGCAGTTCTTC. Translation gives CASSKWTGSSYNEQFF.

The chain couples TRBV5-4 to TRBJ1-1, with D possibly matching TRBD1 (6 bases). The CDR3 is 12 residues long. Germline assignment: CDR1 SGHNT and CDR2 YYREEE (reference sequence). Trimming left V 7 bases short and J 11 bases short, with 18 bases between. In DNA form, the CDR3 reads TGTGCCAGCCAGAGACAGGCCCTTTTGGCTTTCTTT. This gives the protein CASQRQALLAFF.

This clone was recorded a few times. This CDR3 is CASSLGNQGTGEAFF. As DNA, the CDR3 is TGTGCCAGCAGCTTGGGAAATCAGGGTACCGGTGAAGCTTTCTTT. The chain employs TRBV5-4 and TRBJ1-1, with a weak D call TRBD1 (5 bases). Trimming took 0 bases from V and 7 from J, leaving 16 bases between them. CDR1 is SGHNT, CDR2 YYREEE, per germline (reference sequence). The CDR3 sequence is 15 residues long.

V gene TRBV18 combines with J gene TRBJ1-2; weak D call: TRBD1 (5 bases). V was shortened by 2 bases and J by 8 bases, with 12 bases between the two germline ends. CDR1 and CDR2 (germline): KGHSH, LQKENI. There are 13 residues in the CDR3. The CDR3 reads CASSPGGEGGYTF. CDR3 coding DNA: TGTGCCAGCTCACCAGGAGGGGAAGGAGGCTACACCTTC.

CDR3 DNA sequence: TGTGCCAGTAGTATGGAGTGGGGGAACACTGAAGCTTTCTTT. Translation gives CASSMEWGNTEAFF. The chain combines TRBV19 with TRBJ1-1; D not resolved. Per germline, CDR1 LNHDA and CDR2 SQIVND (reference sequence). The ends were cut back, 3 bases at V and 1 base at J, with 9 bases in the middle. CDR3 length equals 14 residues.

This clone was observed a handful of times. The chain uses TRBV9 and TRBJ2-2; 8 bases fit TRBD1. This CDR3 is built from 16 residues. Trimming removed 0 bases from V and 6 bases from J; junction bases left unmatched: 7. Germline V gene sequence: CDR1 SGDLS, CDR2 YYNGEE. This CDR3 is CASSVADRGRSGELFF. Written as DNA, the CDR3 is TGTGCCAGCAGCGTAGCCGACAGGGGTCGATCCGGGGAGCTGTTTTTT.

This clone came up a few times. The J gene is TRBJ2-4, the V gene TRBV6-6; tentatively, D is TRBD2 (6 bases). The CDR3 contains 15 residues. V was cut by 0 bases and J by 7 bases, with 13 bases left in between. In germline, CDR1 is MNHNY, CDR2 SVGAGI (reference sequence). The CDR3 protein is CASSYSEGRWNIQYF. The CDR3 DNA sequence: TGTGCCAGCAGTTACTCGGAGGGGCGCTGGAACATTCAGTACTTC.

This clone was picked up a small number of times. The chain recombines TRBV7-6 with TRBJ1-2, with D hard to call. The CDR3 contains 12 residues. The germline V gene has CDR1 SGHVS and CDR2 FNYEAQ. The ends were cut back, 4 bases at V and 4 bases at J, with 7 bases in the middle. DNA for the CDR3: TGTGCCAGCAGCTCTCAAAGCTATGGCTACACCTTC. Translation gives CASSSQSYGYTF.

This chain links TRBV5-4 with TRBJ2-3, with 14 positions matching TRBD2. The CDR3 covers 16 residues. V lost 0 bases to trimming and J lost 4 bases; unmatched junction nucleotides: 1. Per germline, CDR1 SGHNT and CDR2 YYREEE (reference sequence). CDR3 amino acids: CASSLGTSGRPDTQYF. As DNA, the CDR3 is TGTGCCAGCAGCTTGGGGACTAGCGGGAGGCCAGATACGCAGTATTTT.

This CDR3 reads CASSEYTGQGGYGYTF. CDR3 sequence (DNA): TGTGCCAGCAGTGAATATACGGGACAGGGGGGCTATGGCTACACCTTC. This sequence joins TRBV2 and TRBJ1-2, with 11 bases matching TRBD1. This CDR3 is built from 16 residues. The V gene end was trimmed by 2 bases and the J gene end by 4 bases; junction bases not matched to a gene: 6. Germline values: CDR1 SNHLY, CDR2 FYNNEI.

The sample holds a few counts of this clone. V gene TRBV30 combines with J gene TRBJ2-3; D is ambiguous. There are 13 residues in the CDR3. Looked up from germline, CDR1 is GTSNPN and CDR2 is SVGIG (reference sequence). Trimming left V 2 bases short and J 11 bases short, with 17 bases between. The CDR3 DNA is TGTGCCTGGAGTAAGGCAGCCCCCATGGGGCAGTATTTT. It yields the protein CAWSKAAPMGQYF.

The chain combines TRBV7-2 with TRBJ1-6; D might be TRBD1 (6 bases). Deletions cut 1 base from V and 10 bases from J, with 11 bases between. The length of the CDR3 is 14 residues. Germline CDR1 SGHTA, CDR2 FQGNSA. The chain's CDR3 is CASSLVGGGSPLHF. CDR3 nucleotide sequence: TGTGCCAGCAGCTTAGTCGGAGGGGGGTCACCCCTCCACTTT.

In its sample, this clone was seen a few times. The CDR3 protein is CASRRSVQETQYF. The CDR3 bases are TGTGCCAGCAGGCGGTCTGTGCAAGAGACCCAGTACTTC. V gene TRBV2 combines with J gene TRBJ2-5, with D uncertain. Germline V gene lookup returns CDR1 SNHLY and CDR2 FYNNEI. This CDR3 region has 13 residues. The V gene lost 6 bases and the J gene lost 2 bases, with 10 bases spanning the gap.

This clone came up a few times. The V call is TRBV2, the J call TRBJ2-1; 8 nucleotides agree with TRBD2. The CDR3 is 15 residues long. The germline V gene has CDR1 SNHLY and CDR2 FYNNEI. V was pared by 8 bases and J by 0 bases, with 6 bases of the junction left unmatched. The CDR3 sequence is CASGATSGSYNEQFF. CDR3 DNA sequence: TGTGCCAGCGGCGCCACTAGCGGCTCCTACAATGAGCAGTTCTTC.

In its sample, this clone was seen a few times. The chain couples TRBV11-3 to TRBJ2-1, with 7 bases aligning to TRBD1. V was clipped by 11 bases and J by 0 bases; unmatched bases: 13. Germline assignment: CDR1 SGHNT and CDR2 YENEEA. The CDR3 spans 16 residues. CDR3 loop: CASSTRTGRSYNEQFF. The CDR3 DNA follows: TGTGCCTCTTCCACTAGGACAGGCCGCTCCTACAATGAGCAGTTCTTC.

This chain joins TRBV7-3 and TRBJ2-3; D not resolved. Germline loops: CDR1 SGHTA, CDR2 FQGTGA. This CDR3 has 15 residues. The V gene lost 1 base and the J gene lost 4 bases, with 12 bases spanning the gap. Written as DNA, the CDR3 is TGTGCCAGCAGCTTAATGTCCGGACCTGCAGATACGCAGTATTTT. Protein sequence: CASSLMSGPADTQYF. Looking up the rest from reference TRBV7-3 and TRBJ2-3 gives the full variable domain: GAGVSQTPSNKVTEKGKYVELRCDPISGHTALYWYRQSLGQGPEFLIYFQGTGAADDSGLPNDRFFAVRPEGSVSTLKIQRTERGDSAVYLCASSLMSGPADTQYFGPGTRLTVL.

Remarks on this clone: Other nucleotide sequences in the sample specify the same CDR3. In DNA, the CDR3 is TGTGCCAGCAGGAACGGTGAGACCCAGTACTTC. It encodes CASRNGETQYF. The gene calls are TRBV25-1 and TRBJ2-5; D is ambiguous. V lost 6 bases and J 5 bases, leaving 7 bases between the germline ends. The germline V gene encodes CDR1 MGHDK and CDR2 SYGVNS. The CDR3 length is 11 residues.

This clone was seen a few times. The V and J genes are TRBV9 and TRBJ2-2; D is possibly TRBD1 or TRBD2 (5 bases each). The ends were cut back, 0 bases at V and 1 base at J, with 10 bases in the middle. The CDR3 sequence is 16 residues long. Germline CDR1 reads SGDLS; CDR2 reads YYNGEE. The CDR3 loop is CASSVAGPQNTGELFF. The CDR3 DNA is TGTGCCAGCAGCGTAGCGGGGCCCCAGAACACCGGGGAGCTGTTTTTT.

This chain joins TRBV29-1 and TRBJ2-3; a weak D match, TRBD2 (7 bases). This CDR3 region has 15 residues. The germline gives CDR1 SQVTM, CDR2 ANQGSEA. V was trimmed by 6 bases and J by 1 base, leaving 17 bases between them. CDR3 in amino acids: CSVRLGAGGTDTQYF. DNA of the CDR3: TGCAGCGTGCGCCTGGGGGCGGGGGGCACAGATACGCAGTATTTT.